The clone carrying this T cell receptor beta chain was picked up many times. TCR beta CDR3 sequences were amplified from RNA transcripts. During a first-round RT-PCR of the TCR CDR3, the HTBI primer set was used. A single record per CDR3 protein comes from TCRdb applying MiXCR to the multiplex PCR reads. Of about 350,000 distinct CDR3 sequences detected, 19% appear once; the ten largest clones hold 3.7%. This record comes from a study of T cells in Graves' hyperthyroidism and ophthalmopathy. Absence of ophthalmopathy progression within 18 months defined stable Graves' hyperthyroidism. The TCR was taken from a woman between 18 and 29 years old with Graves' hyperthyroidism. The specimen was blood.

Written as DNA, the CDR3 is TGTGCCAGCAGTCTAGGCCTCCGACAGGGAGAATACGAGCAGTACTTC. This gives the protein CASSLGLRQGEYEQYF. The chain carries TRBV27 and TRBJ2-7; 7 nucleotides match TRBD1. Germline CDR1 reads MNHEY; CDR2 reads SMNVEV (reference sequence). The V and J ends lost 5 bases and 4 bases, in that order; junction bases with no gene match: 14. The CDR3 sequence is 16 residues long.